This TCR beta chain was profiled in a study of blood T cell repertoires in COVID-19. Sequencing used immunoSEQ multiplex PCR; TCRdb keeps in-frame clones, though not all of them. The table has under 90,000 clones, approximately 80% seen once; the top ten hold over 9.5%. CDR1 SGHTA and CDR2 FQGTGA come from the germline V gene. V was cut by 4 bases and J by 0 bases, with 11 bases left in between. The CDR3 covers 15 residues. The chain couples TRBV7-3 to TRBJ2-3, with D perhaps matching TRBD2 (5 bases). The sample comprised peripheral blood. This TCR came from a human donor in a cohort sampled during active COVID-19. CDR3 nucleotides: TGTGCCAGCAGCTCAACTAGTTATAGCACAGATACGCAGTATTTT. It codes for CASSSTSYSTDTQYF.